Sequencing of this T cell receptor (beta chain) was carried out in a study of CD8+ T cells in alopecia areata. The study, taken as a whole, reports: Unlike in mice, where it was clearer, TCR sharing across patients was less clear, possibly HLA-related.

Points on this clone: Its specificity is not known.

Peripheral blood, together with lesional scalp punch biopsies, was collected from alopecia areata patients. The ends were cut back, 8 bases at V and 5 bases at J, with 15 bases in the middle. Germline loops: CDR1 PRHDT, CDR2 FYEKMQ (reference sequence). The CDR3 runs 13 residues. Extraction of RNA preceded its reverse transcription into cDNA, which served as the sequencing template. The table came from immunoSEQ multiplex PCR; TCRdb's copy has only in-frame clones and leaves some out. The sample carries 100,000 to 150,000 clones, 35% to 45% recorded once. V and J are TRBV13 and TRBJ2-5, with TRBD2 as a possible D gene (7 bases). The sequenced sample consisted of CD4+ T cells sorted from blood. This clonotype was sampled from a human donor with alopecia areata. The CDR3 DNA reads as TGTGCCAGCGCAGGGGCGGGAGTGGAGACCCAGTACTTC. Its translation: CASAGAGVETQYF.